What follows describes a single TCR beta chain. This sample stems from a study of tumor-infiltrating lymphocytes in oesophageal squamous cell carcinoma. The J segment lost 8 bases and the V segment lost 4 bases, leaving 4 bases of the junction unmatched. Germline values: CDR1 SEHNR, CDR2 FQNEAQ (reference sequence). CDR3 length: 12 amino acids. TCRdb reanalysed the PCR reads using MiXCR and keeps one entry per CDR3 protein. The sample shows over 15,000 distinct CDR3 sequences, 45% to 50% of them seen only once. The specimen sequenced was esophageal tumor tissue. V and J are TRBV7-9 and TRBJ1-1; TRBD1 aligns across 7 bases. This clonotype was sampled from a male donor with esophageal squamous cell carcinoma. CDR3 residues: CASSSQGGEAFF. DNA for the CDR3: TGTGCCAGCAGCTCGCAGGGGGGGGAAGCTTTCTTT.